This T cell receptor beta chain comes out of a study of Ad26.COV2.S vaccination and SARS-CoV-2 variants (dated by TCRdb to 2020 to 2022). Looking at the study overall: Vaccine-arm donors were drawn from COV1001, a multicentre, randomized, double-blind, placebo-controlled phase I-IIa trial of Ad26.COV2.S in healthy adults. Dosing of Ad26.COV2.S was intramuscular, at either 5x10^10 or 1x10^11 viral particles, delivered as one shot or as two shots spaced 56 days apart. Sequencing of the TCRbeta repertoire served to evaluate the specificity and breadth of SARS-CoV-2-reactive T cell receptors following Ad26.COV2.S vaccination. The TCR-sequenced set comprised about 32 samples: approximately 20 Ad26.COV2.S vaccine recipients, 5 placebo recipients and 8 SARS-CoV-2 convalescent individuals. Trial participants were randomized into five groups of five: low-dose or high-dose Ad26.COV2.S given once or twice, or placebo on both occasions. Throughout the experiments and outcome assessment, investigators stayed blinded to trial group allocation. What the work shows at the level of the full study, not this receptor alone: Vaccine and placebo recipients had comparable non-spike TCR breadth, which fits with the vaccine containing only spike. The authors noted that total T cell responses may have been underestimated by the TCR breadth and depth analyses. Higher spike-specific TCR breadth was observed in Ad26.COV2.S recipients than in placebo recipients (P = 0.0014). The study lacked the statistical power to compare responses across vaccine doses or regimens. Substantial breadth of spike-specific CD8+ and CD4+ T cell responses was reported after vaccination.

The meaning of the sample's treatment or condition label: roughly 18 received Ad26.COV2.S at low or high dose, single or two shots; about 5 received placebo; per-sample allocation not given. Repertoires of vaccine and placebo recipients were sequenced from samples taken on day 63 after the first injection. In Cohort 1b, about 27 adults aged 18-55 years were enrolled at a single site in Boston, USA, between 29 July and 7 August 2020. Ad26.COV2.S consisted of a replication-incompetent adenovirus type 26 vector by which a prefusion-stabilized SARS-CoV-2 spike protein from the original Wuhan strain was expressed. TCRbeta CDR3 regions were sequenced with the immunoSEQ Assay. After extraction, genomic DNA underwent amplification by bias-controlled multiplex PCR, followed by high-throughput sequencing. The original pipeline was this. To quantify the absolute abundance of every unique TCRbeta CDR3 region, sequences were collapsed and filtered. T cell fraction was estimated by normalization of TCRbeta template counts to usable DNA, with usable DNA being measured through amplification of reference genes present in all nucleated cells. Repertoire TCRs were annotated as SARS-CoV-2-specific when V gene, CDR3 amino acid sequence and J gene were exactly matched to a known reactive TCR set. MIRA supplied the reference SARS-CoV-2 TCR set, which was filtered for enrichment in COVID-19-positive ImmuneCODE repertoires so that public or cross-reactive TCRs were removed. Using the MIRA antigens, annotated TCRs were further analysed by specific ORF or by position within an ORF. Breadth was defined as annotated unique rearrangements over total unique productive rearrangements; depth was the summed frequency of those rearrangements. Two-sided Wilcoxon rank-sum tests were used to compare TCR breadth between groups. Here the immuneACCESS table is served through TCRdb, limited to in-frame sequences with V and J called. Missing clones are a known gap in these copies; in checked studies unresolved V genes cover under half, and the rest lacks a known reason. Clonal size and the V and J genes are those of that table, whereas D and trimming came from the DNA. For this sample the table gives approximately 480,000 clones, of which roughly 87% were detected only once. The ten largest clones represent around 13% of the sample.

The germline ends are 10 bases apart after V is trimmed by 2 bases and J by 5 bases. The CDR3 measures 15 amino acids from cysteine to phenylalanine. Solely the CDR3 DNA is kept, with 45 bases framed from the first base. Reading the germline V gene gives CDR1 MNHEY and CDR2 SVGEGT. Turning to this clone: It has no known antigen specificity. The record has no base qualities; no much larger clone is one base away.

The chain employs TRBV6-2 or TRBV6-3 and TRBJ1-6, with no confident D gene call. The sequenced sample was peripheral blood, obtained in a trial of Ad26.COV2.S vaccine versus placebo. This clonotype was sampled from a person between 18 and 59 years old who received the Ad26.COV2.S COVID-19 vaccine or a placebo. The DNA sequence reads TGTGCCAGCAGTTACATGCAGCGCCATAATTCACCCCTCCACTTT. Its translation reads: CASSYMQRHNSPLHF.